The source of this T cell receptor beta chain is a study of control samples from healthy donors and cancer patients. Measured with immunoSEQ multiplex PCR; TCRdb has only the in-frame clones, and not every one. Of 120,000 or so clones detected, over 75% appear once; the ten largest clones hold around 1.7%. V lost 5 bases to trimming and J lost 1 base; unmatched junction nucleotides: 6. This CDR3 is 15 amino acids long. CDR1 SGHTA and CDR2 FQGTGA come from the germline V gene. J is TRBJ2-3 and V is TRBV7-3; TRBD2 aligns across 7 bases. The sample comprised blood. This TCR came from a man younger than 35 in good health. The CDR3 nucleotides read TGTGCCAGCAGCCCCCGCGGGAGCGGCACAGATACGCAGTATTTT. Its translation is CASSPRGSGTDTQYF.